This T cell receptor (beta chain) originates from a study of synovial regulatory T cells in juvenile arthritis. For this clone: Its antigen is unknown.

Clones were sequenced by immunoSEQ multiplex PCR, and TCRdb holds only the in-frame ones, with some missing. The table for this sample gives approximately 10,000 clones. Study-wide results and caveats: TCR diversity was lower in inflammation-associated blood Treg cells than in other blood Treg cells.

Approximately eleven-patient cohort: around 11 active juvenile idiopathic arthritis patients, 3 polyarticular, 8 oligoarticular. This clonotype was sampled from a donor aged 2-30 years with juvenile idiopathic arthritis. The specimen was Treg cells from blood. Stated subset: HLA-DR+ inflammation-associated blood Treg cells.

The CDR3 sequence is CASSEIVGEKLFF. The V and J genes are TRBV6-5 and TRBJ1-4. Germline V gene lookup returns CDR1 MNHEY and CDR2 SVGAGI. The CDR3 is made up of 13 amino acids. DNA is not on record.